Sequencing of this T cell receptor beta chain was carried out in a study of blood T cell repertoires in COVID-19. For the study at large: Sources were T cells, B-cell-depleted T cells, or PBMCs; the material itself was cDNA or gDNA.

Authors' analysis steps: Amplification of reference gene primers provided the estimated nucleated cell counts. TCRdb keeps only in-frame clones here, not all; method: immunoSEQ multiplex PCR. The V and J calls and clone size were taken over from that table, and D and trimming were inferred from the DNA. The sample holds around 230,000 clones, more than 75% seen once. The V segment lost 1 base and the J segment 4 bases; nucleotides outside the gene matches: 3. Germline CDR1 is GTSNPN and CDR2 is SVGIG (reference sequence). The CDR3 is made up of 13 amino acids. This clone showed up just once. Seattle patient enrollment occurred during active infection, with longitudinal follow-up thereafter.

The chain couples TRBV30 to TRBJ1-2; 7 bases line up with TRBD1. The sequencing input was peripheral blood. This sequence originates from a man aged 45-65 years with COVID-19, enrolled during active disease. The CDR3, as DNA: TGTGCCTGGAGTGCTCAGGGGGTCTATGGCTACACCTTC. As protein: CAWSAQGVYGYTF.